Listed below are T cell receptor beta chains from one sample, sequenced in a study of CD8+ T cells in alopecia areata. Profiled with immunoSEQ multiplex PCR; TCRdb holds only in-frame clones, not every one. The repertoire holds 160,000 or so clones, with 58% as singletons. This sample comprised CD4+ T cells sorted from blood, obtained at approximately week 56, from a patient treated with tofacitinib. The receptors stem from a human donor with alopecia areata. The CDR3 runs from the conserved cysteine through the conserved F or W. The order of the fields is J gene, V gene, clone size, CDR3 length, D gene, CDR3 DNA, CDR3 protein. D genes are given only for firm matches. Some rows mark clone size as missing; the rest say once, few, many or name a class of expanded clone.

J gene: TRBJ1-6; V gene: TRBV27; clone size: NA; CDR3 length: 15; D gene: TRBD1; CDR3 DNA: TGTGCCAGCGCGGACAGGGTTCGGGCGAATTCACCCCTCCACTTT; CDR3 protein: CASADRVRANSPLHF
J gene: TRBJ2-5; V gene: TRBV5-1; clone size: NA; CDR3 length: 14; D gene: NA; CDR3 DNA: TGCGCCAGCAGCTTGCGATCAGGGCAAGAGACCCAGTACTTC; CDR3 protein: CASSLRSGQETQYF
J gene: TRBJ1-2; V gene: TRBV6-1; clone size: NA; CDR3 length: 13; D gene: NA; CDR3 DNA: TGTGCCAGCACCATGGACAGCAACTATGGCTACACCTTC; CDR3 protein: CASTMDSNYGYTF
J gene: TRBJ2-7; V gene: TRBV15; clone size: few; CDR3 length: 12; D gene: NA; CDR3 DNA: TGTGCCACCAGCAGGGACCGGGACCAAAGGTACTTC; CDR3 protein: CATSRDRDQRYF
J gene: TRBJ2-3; V gene: TRBV30; clone size: few; CDR3 length: 14; D gene: TRBD1; CDR3 DNA: TGTGCCTGGAGTCAAAGAACAGGGGTTCGTACGCAGTATTTT; CDR3 protein: CAWSQRTGVRTQYF
J gene: TRBJ2-5; V gene: TRBV7-3; clone size: NA; CDR3 length: 14; D gene: TRBD2; CDR3 DNA: TGTGCCAGCAGCTTGGCGGGGGGGCCTGAGACCCAGTACTTC; CDR3 protein: CASSLAGGPETQYF
J gene: TRBJ1-5; V gene: TRBV27; clone size: NA; CDR3 length: 15; D gene: NA; CDR3 DNA: TGTGCCAGCAGTCGTTATTCAGGGGGCAATCAGCCCCAGCATTTT; CDR3 protein: CASSRYSGGNQPQHF
J gene: TRBJ2-5; V gene: TRBV30; clone size: NA; CDR3 length: 13; D gene: NA; CDR3 DNA: TGTGCCTGGAATACCCAGGGAGCCGGGACCCAGTACTTC; CDR3 protein: CAWNTQGAGTQYF
J gene: TRBJ1-1; V gene: TRBV5-1; clone size: NA; CDR3 length: 13; D gene: NA; CDR3 DNA: TGCGCCAGCAGCCAAGGGGGGAACACTGAAGCTTTCTTT; CDR3 protein: CASSQGGNTEAFF
J gene: TRBJ2-6; V gene: TRBV5-4; clone size: few; CDR3 length: 12; D gene: NA; CDR3 DNA: TGTGCCAGCAGTGTTGGGGCCAACGTCCTGACTTTC; CDR3 protein: CASSVGANVLTF
J gene: TRBJ1-3; V gene: TRBV30; clone size: once; CDR3 length: 13; D gene: NA; CDR3 DNA: TGTGCCTGGAGTTCCGGCCTGGGAAACACCATATATTTT; CDR3 protein: CAWSSGLGNTIYF
J gene: TRBJ1-2; V gene: TRBV2; clone size: NA; CDR3 length: 13; D gene: NA; CDR3 DNA: TGTGCCAGCAGTGAGGGGCCTAACTATGGCTACACCTTC; CDR3 protein: CASSEGPNYGYTF
J gene: TRBJ2-3; V gene: TRBV29-1; clone size: NA; CDR3 length: 14; D gene: TRBD1; CDR3 DNA: TGCAGCGTTACTGGACAGGGTCGCCGGGATACGCAGTATTTT; CDR3 protein: CSVTGQGRRDTQYF
J gene: TRBJ2-7; V gene: TRBV7-9; clone size: NA; CDR3 length: 12; D gene: NA; CDR3 DNA: TGTGCCACCAGCAGACAGAACTACGAGCAGTACTTC; CDR3 protein: CATSRQNYEQYF
J gene: TRBJ2-7; V gene: TRBV5-1; clone size: once; CDR3 length: 12; D gene: NA; CDR3 DNA: TGCGCCAGCAGCGTAAGAGACAATGAGCAGTACTTC; CDR3 protein: CASSVRDNEQYF
J gene: TRBJ2-4; V gene: TRBV2; clone size: few; CDR3 length: 14; D gene: NA; CDR3 DNA: TGTGCCAGCAGCGGACAGTCAGCCAAAAACATTCAGTACTTC; CDR3 protein: CASSGQSAKNIQYF
J gene: TRBJ2-2; V gene: TRBV29-1; clone size: once; CDR3 length: 17; D gene: TRBD1; CDR3 DNA: TGCAGCGTTCGATTCGGTTCCGGGACAGGCGGCACCGGGGAGCTGTTTTTT; CDR3 protein: CSVRFGSGTGGTGELFF
J gene: TRBJ1-2; V gene: TRBV4-1; clone size: NA; CDR3 length: 12; D gene: TRBD1; CDR3 DNA: TGCGCCAGCAGTCAGGGGGACTATGGCTACACCTTC; CDR3 protein: CASSQGDYGYTF
J gene: TRBJ2-5; V gene: TRBV7-2; clone size: NA; CDR3 length: 14; D gene: NA; CDR3 DNA: TGTGCCAGCAGCTTAACCGTCACCCAAGAGACCCAGTACTTC; CDR3 protein: CASSLTVTQETQYF
J gene: TRBJ2-3; V gene: TRBV18; clone size: few; CDR3 length: 16; D gene: TRBD2; CDR3 DNA: TGTGCCAGCTCACCACCAGGGCTAGCGGTGGAAGATACGCAGTATTTT; CDR3 protein: CASSPPGLAVEDTQYF
J gene: TRBJ2-3; V gene: TRBV6-5; clone size: NA; CDR3 length: 13; D gene: NA; CDR3 DNA: TGTGCCAGCAGTTACCCGAACACAGATACGCAGTATTTT; CDR3 protein: CASSYPNTDTQYF
J gene: TRBJ1-1; V gene: TRBV15; clone size: NA; CDR3 length: 19; D gene: NA; CDR3 DNA: TGTGCCACCAGCCCACGAGCGACGACCAGCGGGACCGGGAGGTTTGAAGCTTTCTTT; CDR3 protein: CATSPRATTSGTGRFEAFF
J gene: TRBJ1-2; V gene: TRBV5-1; clone size: NA; CDR3 length: 13; D gene: NA; CDR3 DNA: TGCGCCAGCAGCTTGGTGGGCGTGATCGGCTACACCTTC; CDR3 protein: CASSLVGVIGYTF
J gene: TRBJ2-7; V gene: TRBV10-3; clone size: NA; CDR3 length: 14; D gene: NA; CDR3 DNA: TGTGCCATCAGTGAGTCGCTAGTTCCCTACGAGCAGTACTTC; CDR3 protein: CAISESLVPYEQYF
J gene: TRBJ1-5; V gene: TRBV15; clone size: many; CDR3 length: 15; D gene: NA; CDR3 DNA: TGTGCCACCAGCAGAGACCCCGGGGGCAATCAGCCCCAGCATTTT; CDR3 protein: CATSRDPGGNQPQHF
J gene: TRBJ2-7; V gene: TRBV6-5; clone size: NA; CDR3 length: 15; D gene: TRBD1; CDR3 DNA: TGTGCCAGCAGCATATACCGGGACAGGGCATACGAGCAGTACTTC; CDR3 protein: CASSIYRDRAYEQYF
J gene: TRBJ2-3; V gene: TRBV2; clone size: few; CDR3 length: 16; D gene: TRBD1; CDR3 DNA: TGTGCCAGCAAAAAGACAGGGGGAGTAAGCACAGATACGCAGTATTTT; CDR3 protein: CASKKTGGVSTDTQYF
J gene: TRBJ2-1; V gene: TRBV23-1; clone size: NA; CDR3 length: 15; D gene: NA; CDR3 DNA: TGCGCCAGCAGTCATTGTGACAGGGAGGACAATGAGCAGTTCTTC; CDR3 protein: CASSHCDREDNEQFF
J gene: TRBJ2-1; V gene: TRBV5-1; clone size: NA; CDR3 length: 16; D gene: TRBD1; CDR3 DNA: TGCGCCAGCAGCAGGGAGCCAGGGGGCTCCTACAATGAGCAGTTCTTC; CDR3 protein: CASSREPGGSYNEQFF
J gene: TRBJ2-3; V gene: TRBV6-1; clone size: once; CDR3 length: 14; D gene: NA; CDR3 DNA: TGTGCCAGCAGGCAGGGTCTTAGCACAGATACGCAGTATTTT; CDR3 protein: CASRQGLSTDTQYF
J gene: TRBJ1-2; V gene: TRBV29-1; clone size: NA; CDR3 length: 16; D gene: TRBD1; CDR3 DNA: TGCAGCGTTGAAGGACTTCGGGACAGGTTCGACTATGGCTACACCTTC; CDR3 protein: CSVEGLRDRFDYGYTF
J gene: TRBJ1-6; V gene: TRBV25-1; clone size: once; CDR3 length: 13; D gene: NA; CDR3 DNA: TGTGCCAGCAAAGACTCCTATAATTCACCCCTCCACTTT; CDR3 protein: CASKDSYNSPLHF
J gene: TRBJ1-2; V gene: TRBV15; clone size: NA; CDR3 length: 12; D gene: NA; CDR3 DNA: TGTGCCACCAGCAGGGACAGCTATGGCTACACCTTC; CDR3 protein: CATSRDSYGYTF
J gene: TRBJ2-2; V gene: TRBV7-9; clone size: few; CDR3 length: 12; D gene: NA; CDR3 DNA: TGTGCCAGCTCTACGGGAACCGGGGAGCTGTTTTTT; CDR3 protein: CASSTGTGELFF
J gene: TRBJ2-5; V gene: TRBV5-1; clone size: NA; CDR3 length: 15; D gene: TRBD2; CDR3 DNA: TGCGCCAGCAGCTTGGAGACTAGCGGGGAAGAGACCCAGTACTTC; CDR3 protein: CASSLETSGEETQYF
J gene: TRBJ1-1; V gene: TRBV5-1; clone size: NA; CDR3 length: 14; D gene: TRBD1; CDR3 DNA: TGCGCCAGCAGCTTACAGGGGGAGCGGACTGAAGCTTTCTTT; CDR3 protein: CASSLQGERTEAFF
J gene: TRBJ2-7; V gene: TRBV5-8; clone size: NA; CDR3 length: 15; D gene: TRBD1; CDR3 DNA: TGTGCCAGCAGCTTGGGATGGGACAGGGGATCTGAGCAGTACTTC; CDR3 protein: CASSLGWDRGSEQYF
J gene: TRBJ2-2; V gene: TRBV5-4; clone size: NA; CDR3 length: 15; D gene: NA; CDR3 DNA: TGTGCCAGCAGCTTTAGGACTCCCAACACCGGGGAGCTGTTTTTT; CDR3 protein: CASSFRTPNTGELFF
J gene: TRBJ1-1; V gene: TRBV11-2; clone size: NA; CDR3 length: 13; D gene: NA; CDR3 DNA: TGTGCCAGCAGCTTAAGGCTAGCCACTGAAGCTTTCTTT; CDR3 protein: CASSLRLATEAFF
J gene: TRBJ2-7; V gene: TRBV6-1; clone size: NA; CDR3 length: 13; D gene: NA; CDR3 DNA: TGTGCCAGCAGTGAATTTCCTGGCTACGAGCAGTACTTC; CDR3 protein: CASSEFPGYEQYF
J gene: TRBJ2-3; V gene: TRBV5-1; clone size: NA; CDR3 length: 14; D gene: NA; CDR3 DNA: TGCGCCAGCAGCTCCGGACCGAGCACAGATACGCAGTATTTT; CDR3 protein: CASSSGPSTDTQYF
J gene: TRBJ2-1; V gene: TRBV4-1; clone size: NA; CDR3 length: 13; D gene: TRBD1; CDR3 DNA: TGCGCCAGCAGCCCAGGACAGGTCGAAGAGCAGTTCTTC; CDR3 protein: CASSPGQVEEQFF
J gene: TRBJ1-5; V gene: TRBV4-1; clone size: NA; CDR3 length: 16; D gene: NA; CDR3 DNA: TGCGCCAGCAGCCAAGATCCAGGGGAGGGCAATCAGCCCCAGCATTTT; CDR3 protein: CASSQDPGEGNQPQHF
J gene: TRBJ1-5; V gene: TRBV30; clone size: NA; CDR3 length: 13; D gene: NA; CDR3 DNA: TGTGCCTGGAGCCCTCAGAACAATCAGCCCCAGCATTTT; CDR3 protein: CAWSPQNNQPQHF
J gene: TRBJ2-3; V gene: TRBV15; clone size: many; CDR3 length: 13; D gene: NA; CDR3 DNA: TGTGCCACCAGCAGCTTTAAGACAGATACGCAGTATTTT; CDR3 protein: CATSSFKTDTQYF